The T cell receptor beta chain under discussion was sequenced for a study of shared clonotypes between healthy human individuals. Terminally differentiated effector memory CD45RA+ cells were left out of the naive CD8 fraction, which was CD45RO-negative and positively selected for CCR7. Germline loops: CDR1 SGHNT, CDR2 YENEEA. This CDR3 has 13 amino acids. The V and J ends lost 3 bases and 5 bases respectively, with 10 bases between them. The study's findings and limits: Clonotypes that were shared across a handful of donors made up around 5% of naive CD4 clonotypes.

The table came from immunoSEQ multiplex PCR; TCRdb's copy has only in-frame clones and leaves some out. The table has more than 2 million clones, 85% to 95% seen once. A word on this clone: What it binds is unknown.

Sequenced input: naive CD8+ T cells sorted from blood. The clonotype comes from a man in his late teens or twenties in good health. This chain joins TRBV11-3 and TRBJ2-5; D gene unclear. The CDR3 loop is CASSFGSVETQYF. Written as DNA, the CDR3 is TGTGCCAGCAGCTTCGGAAGTGTGGAGACCCAGTACTTC.